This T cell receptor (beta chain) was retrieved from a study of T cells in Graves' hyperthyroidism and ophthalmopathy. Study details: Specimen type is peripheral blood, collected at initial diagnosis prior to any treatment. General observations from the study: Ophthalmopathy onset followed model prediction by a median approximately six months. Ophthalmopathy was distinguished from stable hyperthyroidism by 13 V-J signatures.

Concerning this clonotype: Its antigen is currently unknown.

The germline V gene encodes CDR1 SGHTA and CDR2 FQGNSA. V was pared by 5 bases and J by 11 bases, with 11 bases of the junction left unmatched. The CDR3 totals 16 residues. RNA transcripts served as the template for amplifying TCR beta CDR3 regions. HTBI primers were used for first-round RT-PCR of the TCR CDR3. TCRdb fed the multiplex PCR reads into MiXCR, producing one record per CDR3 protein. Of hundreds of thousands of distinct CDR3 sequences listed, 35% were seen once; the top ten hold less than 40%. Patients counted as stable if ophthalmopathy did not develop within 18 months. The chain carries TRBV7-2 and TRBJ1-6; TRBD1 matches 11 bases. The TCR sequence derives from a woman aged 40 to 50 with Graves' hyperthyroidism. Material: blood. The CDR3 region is CASSSYGGTGGTPLHF. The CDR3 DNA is TGTGCCAGCAGCAGTTACGGCGGGACAGGGGGGACACCCCTCCACTTT.